This T cell receptor beta chain was documented in a study of blood T cell repertoires in COVID-19. Study in general: The samples span acute and convalescent COVID-19 from the United States, Italy and Spain. PBMCs, B-cell-depleted T cells, or T cells were the source of the cDNA or gDNA that made up the material.

The Seattle site enrolled patients during active infection and followed them longitudinally. Per the original data handling: Cell counts per sample came from amplifying reference gene primers. This table comes from immunoSEQ multiplex PCR, and its TCRdb copy is limited to in-frame clones, with some not included. V, J and clone size were drawn from that table, and D and trimming were deduced from the DNA. This sample has about 370,000 clones, with more than 80% found just once. The CDR3 has 17 residues. The germline V gene has CDR1 SGDLS and CDR2 YYNGEE. V gave up 4 bases and J gave up 6 bases; unmatched junction bases: 13.

Sequencing was performed on peripheral blood. The rearrangement links TRBV9 to TRBJ2-1; 10 bases map to TRBD2. This receptor was identified in a woman younger than 45 with COVID-19, enrolled during active disease. In nucleotides, the CDR3 is TGTGCCAGCAGCATAGGGGGCGGGACTAGCGTAATCAATGAGCAGTTCTTC. Translating gives CASSIGGGTSVINEQFF.